This T cell receptor (beta chain) is from a study of control samples from healthy donors and cancer patients. The CDR3 consists of 15 residues. Germline CDR1 SEHNR, CDR2 FQNEAQ (reference sequence). V was pared by 5 bases and J by 3 bases, with 17 bases between. Some clones are missing from TCRdb's copy, which holds only in-frame ones; the method was immunoSEQ multiplex PCR. The sample records 130,000 or so clones, 94% being singletons. The receptor comes from a man aged 35 to 55 in good health. The specimen was blood. The rearrangement links TRBV7-9 to TRBJ2-7; D tentatively fits TRBD1 or TRBD2 (7 bases each). In DNA form, the CDR3 reads TGTGCCAGCAGCCGGGGGGCAGGGGGTAACTACGAGCAGTACTTC. Amino acids: CASSRGAGGNYEQYF.